This T cell receptor (beta chain) was retrieved from a study of T cells in Graves' hyperthyroidism and ophthalmopathy (dated by TCRdb to the late 2010s). About the full investigation: Peripheral blood samples were taken at the time of initial diagnosis, prior to any treatment. To identify TCR V-J signatures that set the groups apart, the researchers used a discovery cohort of 90 to 100 patients, made up of around 40 with Graves' ophthalmopathy and about 55 with stable Graves' hyperthyroidism. Prospective prediction of ophthalmopathy was tested in an independent validation cohort consisting of about 20 hyperthyroidism patients and more than 15 patients who later progressed to ophthalmopathy. For training and testing, the 80 to 100 patients in the discovery cohort were randomly divided in a 7:3 ratio. In addition, the study compared T-cell repertoires in thyroid tissue and in blood from a handful of Graves' hyperthyroidism patients. After blood sampling, hyperthyroidism patients were treated with methimazole at a starting dose of 30 mg daily, and ophthalmopathy patients were treated with high-dose intravenous methylprednisolone. According to the paper, TCR Vbeta CDR3 sequencing was carried out on approximately 140 peripheral blood samples, which came from fewer than 50 ophthalmopathy, about 75 hyperthyroidism and about 17 progressor patients. Overall results and qualifications from the work: No statistical method was used to set the sample size in advance, and investigators knew the group allocation. Most expanded thyroid clonotypes (frequency above 0.001) were also detected in blood, suggesting blood repertoires may reflect thyroid immune responses. In validation, the model predicted progression to ophthalmopathy with approximately 71% sensitivity and 72% to 75% specificity, a median of about 6 months before onset. A model built on a 13 V-J signature distinguished ophthalmopathy from stable hyperthyroidism, reaching roughly 88% sensitivity and about 81% specificity in cross-validation and 80%/75% in testing.

This clonotype was detected many times. There is no known antigen for this receptor. No per-base quality is available; no much larger clone lies one base away. The germline V gene yields MNHNS for CDR1 and SASEGT for CDR2. The CDR3 runs 14 amino acids, cysteine and phenylalanine included. The CDR3 DNA has 42 bases and is translated from base 1. V is reduced by 5 bases and J by 0 bases, leaving a spacing of 8 bases between them. Graves' hyperthyroidism was defined as stable when no progression to ophthalmopathy occurred over 18 months of follow-up. Hyperthyroidism patients were newly diagnosed, had a disease duration of under 2 months, and were aged 18 to 65 years. Exclusion was applied to patients with uncontrolled infections, other autoimmune diseases, pregnancy or lactation. Clinical symptoms, serum thyroxine and TRAb, thyroid ultrasound, and orbital computed tomography formed the basis for the diagnoses. PBMCs were separated from roughly 10 ml of fresh peripheral blood using Ficoll-Paque density gradient centrifugation. Total RNA was extracted with Trizol reagent, and quality was checked on an Agilent 2100 Bioanalyzer.

TCR beta CDR3 regions were amplified from RNA transcripts. A first-round RT-PCR of the TCR CDR3 used the HTBI primer set with the Qiagen OneStep RT-PCR kit. The libraries were constructed in a second round of multiplex PCR and then size-selected and purified. Sequencing of the libraries was done on an Illumina HiSeq2000 using paired-end 100 bp reads. The study's own analysis went as follows. SOAPnuke was used to process the raw data, throwing out any read that contained adapters or uncalled bases, had a mean Phred below 15, or lacked an exact constant-primer or identifier match. COPE v1.2.5 was used to merge the high-quality paired reads, and each unique nucleotide sequence was defined as a clonotype. MiTCR v1.1 was used to align the clonotypes against IMGT TRBV, TRBD and TRBJ reference segments. The analysis was restricted to V-J combinations with a frequency above 0.0001, which together covered 99.2% of the repertoires. The TCS score was defined as F50 (clonal expansion) divided by E x V (chaos), with BLOSUM62-based TCRdist calculated between CDR3 peptides within each V-J. Welch's t-statistics and random forest reduced just over 500 V-J features to roughly 13, which were used in a naive Bayes classifier (R e1071). In TCRdb, the public reads were trimmed at Q25 with fastp and aligned with MiXCR, with productive beta chains retained. Each CDR3 protein gets just one entry, which takes the most common genes and DNA from the rows behind it. The V and J calls, along with clone size, are taken from TCRdb and not from the paper's own processing. The sample contains approximately 520,000 distinct CDR3 sequences, roughly 20% of them found a single time. The ten largest clones capture approximately 26% of the sample.

The material sequenced was blood. The clonotype originates from a man between 18 and 35 years old with Graves' hyperthyroidism. The receptor chain draws on TRBV6-1 and TRBJ1-5; no D segment can be confidently identified. In nucleotide form, the sequence is TGTGCCAGCAGTCCAACCCGTAGCAATCAGCCCCAGCATTTT. This is translated as CASSPTRSNQPQHF.